One and the same sample provided the 24 T cell receptor beta chains below, sequenced in a study of T cell responses to AZD1222 COVID-19 vaccine. Clones were read by immunoSEQ multiplex PCR, and TCRdb kept only the in-frame ones, dropping some. The sample lists around 130,000 clones, about 90% occurring once. Sequencing was performed on peripheral blood, taken 28 days after the second AZD1222 dose. These receptors were collected from an adult who received the AZD1222 COVID-19 vaccine.

The chain couples TRBV12-5 to TRBJ1-1, with D possibly being TRBD1 (6 bases). Per the germline V gene, CDR1 is LGHNT and CDR2 is FRNRAP. The germline V and J ends were trimmed by 6 bases and 6 bases, with 20 bases remaining between them. The CDR3 has 15 residues. CDR3: CASGPPGGLGSEAFF. DNA for the CDR3: TGTGCTAGTGGCCCCCCCGGGGGGCTCGGGTCTGAAGCTTTCTTT.

This rearrangement joins TRBV11-2 to TRBJ1-3; no firm D call. Trimming cost V 7 bases and J 0 bases, with 10 bases left between them. The length of the CDR3 is 14 residues. The germline V gene has CDR1 SGHAT and CDR2 FQNNGV. The CDR3 DNA reads TGTGCCAGCAACGATGCAAGCTCTGGAAACACCATATATTTT. Translated: CASNDASSGNTIYF. Full variable domain (missing parts from reference TRBV11-2 and TRBJ1-3): EAGVAQSPRYKIIEKRQSVAFWCNPISGHATLYWYQQILGQGPKLLIQFQNNGVVDDSQLPKDRFSAERLKGVDSTLKIQPAKLEDSAVYLCASNDASSGNTIYFGEGSWLTVV.

The genes are TRBV6-5 and TRBJ2-7; 8 bases map to TRBD2. The junction had 11 bases not matched to a gene; V was cut back by 10 bases and J by 3 bases. CDR3 length: 14 amino acids. Germline loops: CDR1 MNHEY, CDR2 SVGAGI. Written as DNA, the CDR3 is TGTGCCACCTCGAAAAAAGCGGGAGTCTACGAGCAGTACTTC. This codes for CATSKKAGVYEQYF.

CDR3 DNA: TGTGCCAGCAGTTACGAACGGTCCAAGGAGGCCTATGGCTACACCTTC. Translating it yields CASSYERSKEAYGYTF. The V gene is TRBV6-2 or TRBV6-3, the J gene TRBJ1-2; no firm D call. Germline V gives CDR1 MNHEY, CDR2 SVGEGT. The CDR3 totals 16 residues. Between the trimmed V and J ends, which lost 2 bases and 4 bases, there was a span of 17 bases.

A few counts support this clone. This sequence joins TRBV18 and TRBJ1-4; D is unclear. The V gene lost 1 base and the J gene lost 7 bases, with 13 bases spanning the gap. The CDR3 consists of 15 residues. Germline V gives CDR1 KGHSH, CDR2 LQKENI. Here the CDR3 reads CASSPRPQRSEKLFF. The CDR3 DNA reads as TGTGCCAGCTCACCACGCCCTCAAAGGAGTGAAAAACTGTTTTTT.

This chain uses TRBV7-2 with TRBJ1-1, with TRBD1 identical over 12 bases. The CDR3 consists of 16 residues. CDR1 and CDR2 (germline): SGHTA, FQGNSA. With V trimmed by 5 bases and J by 4 bases, 8 bases remained unmatched. For the CDR3, the DNA is TGTGCCAGCAGCATCCCGGGACAGGGGGCCGGCACTGAAGCTTTCTTT. As protein: CASSIPGQGAGTEAFF.

J is TRBJ1-5 and V is TRBV4-3; D ambiguous. V lost 1 base to trimming and J lost 6 bases, with 16 bases between them. The length of the CDR3 is 16 residues. Germline CDR1 reads LGHNA; CDR2 reads YSLEER. CDR3 sequence reads: CASSQGALLSGQPQHF. CDR3 nucleotides: TGCGCCAGCAGCCAAGGTGCACTCTTGTCGGGTCAGCCCCAGCATTTT.

The chain joins TRBV9 to TRBJ2-7; D is undetermined. CDR3 size: 14 residues. Germline V gives CDR1 SGDLS, CDR2 YYNGEE. V lost 0 bases and J lost 0, with 7 bases in between. CDR3: CASSVVRTSYEQYF. For the CDR3, the DNA is TGTGCCAGCAGCGTAGTCAGAACCTCCTACGAGCAGTACTTC.

V is TRBV9 and J is TRBJ2-1; weak D call: TRBD2 (6 bases). V lost 4 bases and J 3 bases, leaving 14 bases between the germline ends. The germline V gene has CDR1 SGDLS and CDR2 YYNGEE. This CDR3 has 15 residues. CDR3: CASSPRGSNYNEQFF. The CDR3 DNA follows: TGTGCCAGCAGCCCCCGGGGGTCCAACTACAATGAGCAGTTCTTC.

The J gene is TRBJ2-2, the V gene TRBV11-3, with a tentative D call TRBD1 (6 bases). CDR3 length equals 17 residues. Germline V gives CDR1 SGHNT, CDR2 YENEEA. V shed 5 bases and J shed 4 bases, with 20 bases lying between them. The CDR3 sequence is CASSPGVARGITGELFF. The DNA for the CDR3 is TGTGCCAGCAGCCCAGGGGTAGCTCGAGGGATCACCGGGGAGCTGTTTTTT. The variable domain in full, with the rest retrieved from reference TRBV11-3 and TRBJ2-2, is EAGVVQSPRYKIIEKKQPVAFWCNPISGHNTLYWYLQNLGQGPELLIRYENEEAVDDSQLPKDRFSAERLKGVDSTLKIQPAELGDSAVYLCASSPGVARGITGELFFGEGSRLTVL.

This clone was seen just once. This chain joins TRBV4-2 and TRBJ2-5; D gene ambiguous. CDR1 is LGHNA and CDR2 is YNFKEQ in the germline V gene. The CDR3 contains 14 residues. Trimming stripped 1 base from V and 5 bases from J, with 11 bases between. Here the CDR3 DNA reads TGTGCCAGCAGCCAAGGGGCAGGCGAGGAGACCCAGTACTTC. Its protein product is CASSQGAGEETQYF.

The chain recombines TRBV3-1 (or the pseudogene TRBV3-2) with TRBJ1-1; a weak D match, TRBD1 (6 bases). V lost 5 bases and J lost 7, with 17 bases in between. The CDR3 runs 14 residues. Per the germline V gene, CDR1 is LGHDT and CDR2 is YNNKEL (reference sequence). The DNA of the CDR3 is TGTGCCAGCAGCTCCACGACAGGCGGGGATGAAGCTTTCTTT. This sequence encodes CASSSTTGGDEAFF.

This chain links TRBV7-9 with TRBJ1-2; weak D call: TRBD1 (6 bases). The CDR3 extends over 14 amino acids. Germline V lookup: CDR1 SEHNR, CDR2 FQNEAQ (reference sequence). The V and J ends lost 11 bases and 8 bases respectively, with 24 bases between them. Written as DNA, the CDR3 is TGTGCCGGGCAACCCGGGGGGGGCCTGGAGGGCTACACCTTC. This sequence encodes CAGQPGGGLEGYTF.

This chain connects TRBV29-1 to TRBJ1-2; 8 bases line up with TRBD1. The J segment lost 2 bases and the V segment lost 8 bases, leaving 4 bases of the junction unmatched. The CDR3 is 12 residues long. Germline V gene sequence: CDR1 SQVTM, CDR2 ANQGSEA. Here the CDR3 reads CSTRDRNYGYTF. The CDR3 bases are TGCAGCACCCGGGACAGGAACTATGGCTACACCTTC.

The V gene is TRBV18, the J gene TRBJ2-3; D is unresolved. Trimming shortened V by 1 base and J by 5 bases, and 7 bases separated the two germline ends. CDR3 size: 13 residues. Germline CDR1 and CDR2: KGHSH and LQKENI. CDR3 region: CASSPQGLDTQYF. CDR3 coding DNA: TGTGCCAGCTCACCACAGGGATTAGATACGCAGTATTTT.

The V gene is TRBV18, the J gene TRBJ2-2, with D unclear. Trimming cost V 0 bases and J 9 bases, with 5 bases left between them. Per the germline V gene, CDR1 is KGHSH and CDR2 is LQKENI. There are 12 residues in the CDR3. CDR3 protein: CASSPPSRELFF. The CDR3 nucleotides are TGTGCCAGCTCACCACCCTCCCGGGAGCTGTTTTTT.

This chain links TRBV6-4 with TRBJ2-1; maybe TRBD1 (6 bases). The CDR3 extends over 16 amino acids. Germline CDR1 reads MRHNA; CDR2 reads SNTAGT. Trimming shortened V by 1 base and J by 1 base, and 11 bases separated the two germline ends. CDR3 nucleotides: TGTGCCAGCAGTGACTTGCCACAGGGATCCTACAATGAGCAGTTCTTC. Amino acids: CASSDLPQGSYNEQFF.

The chain carries TRBV27 and TRBJ1-6, with D maybe TRBD1 (5 bases). V was cut by 2 bases and J by 10 bases, with 15 bases left in between. Looked up from germline, CDR1 is MNHEY and CDR2 is SMNVEV (reference sequence). This CDR3 is built from 15 residues. The CDR3 nucleotides are TGTGCCAGCAGTTTACAGGGATTGGAACGGTCACCCCTCCACTTT. Protein product: CASSLQGLERSPLHF.

This clone was seen a single time. The rearrangement links TRBV6-5 to TRBJ1-1, with a possible D match to TRBD1 (6 bases). This CDR3 contains 15 residues. Germline CDR1 MNHEY, CDR2 SVGAGI. Trimming took 2 bases from V and 6 from J, leaving 16 bases between them. For the CDR3, the DNA is TGTGCCAGCAGTTACCCGAAGGGGGGGGGATCTGAAGCTTTCTTT. It yields the protein CASSYPKGGGSEAFF.

The V gene is TRBV7-9, the J gene TRBJ1-4; D is unclear. Per germline, CDR1 SEHNR and CDR2 FQNEAQ (reference sequence). The ends were cut back, 6 bases at V and 5 bases at J, with 13 bases in the middle. This CDR3 region has 14 residues. The CDR3 protein is CASSPGSGNEKLFF. DNA for the CDR3: TGTGCCAGCAGTCCTGGGTCGGGGAATGAAAAACTGTTTTTT.

The chain combines TRBV21-1 with TRBJ1-2; TRBD1 is the table's D call and was not checked against the DNA. TRBV21-1 constitutes a pseudogene. The CDR3 runs to 22 residues. CDR3 DNA sequence: TGTGCCAGCAGCAAAGTCTGCGTTCGGTGGGGACAGAAGGTATCGGCCTTGTATGGCTACACCTTC. Its translation: CASSKVCVRWGQKVSALYGYTF.

This chain uses TRBV3-1 (or the pseudogene TRBV3-2) with TRBJ1-2; D is possibly TRBD1 (5 bases). The CDR3 has 15 amino acids. The V end lost 0 bases, the J end lost 3 bases, and 11 bases lay between the germline ends. Germline V gives CDR1 LGHDT, CDR2 YNNKEL (reference sequence). The CDR3 region has the DNA TGTGCCAGCAGCCAAGATTTTGGGGGGGACTATGGCTACACCTTC. Translating it yields CASSQDFGGDYGYTF.

The chain carries TRBV7-3 and TRBJ2-7; weak D call: TRBD1 (6 bases). CDR1 is SGHTA and CDR2 is FQGTGA in the germline V gene. V lost 4 bases and J lost 3, with 13 bases in between. The CDR3 extends over 14 amino acids. For the CDR3, the DNA is TGTGCCAGCAGCTCTCAGGGGCCAGGCTACGAGCAGTACTTC. It codes for CASSSQGPGYEQYF.

V is TRBV11-1 and J is TRBJ1-1; D is unresolved. V was shortened by 4 bases and J by 0 bases, with 12 bases between the two germline ends. The CDR3 runs to 15 residues. From germline, CDR1 is SGHAT and CDR2 FQDESV (reference sequence). The CDR3 spells CASSSARTLNTEAFF. The CDR3 bases are TGTGCCAGCAGCTCCGCCCGCACCCTGAACACTGAAGCTTTCTTT. Complete variable domain (other parts from reference TRBV11-1 and TRBJ1-1): EAEVAQSPRYKITEKSQAVAFWCDPISGHATLYWYRQILGQGPELLVQFQDESVVDDSQLPKDRFSAERLKGVDSTLKIQPAELGDSAMYLCASSSARTLNTEAFFGQGTRLTVV.